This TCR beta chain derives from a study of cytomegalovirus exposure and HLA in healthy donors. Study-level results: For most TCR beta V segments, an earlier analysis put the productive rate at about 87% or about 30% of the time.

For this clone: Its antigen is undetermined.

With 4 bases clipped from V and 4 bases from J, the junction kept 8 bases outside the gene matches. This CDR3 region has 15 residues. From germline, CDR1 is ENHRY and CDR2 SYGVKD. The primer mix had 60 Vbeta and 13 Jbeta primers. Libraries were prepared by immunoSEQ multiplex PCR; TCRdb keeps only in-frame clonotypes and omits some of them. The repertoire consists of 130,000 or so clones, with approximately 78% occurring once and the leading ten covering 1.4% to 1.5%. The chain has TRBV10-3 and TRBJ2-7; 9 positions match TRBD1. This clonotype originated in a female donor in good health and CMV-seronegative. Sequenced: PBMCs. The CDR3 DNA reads TGTGCCATCAGTGGGTCCGGGACAGGGCAATACGAGCAGTACTTC. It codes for CAISGSGTGQYEQYF.